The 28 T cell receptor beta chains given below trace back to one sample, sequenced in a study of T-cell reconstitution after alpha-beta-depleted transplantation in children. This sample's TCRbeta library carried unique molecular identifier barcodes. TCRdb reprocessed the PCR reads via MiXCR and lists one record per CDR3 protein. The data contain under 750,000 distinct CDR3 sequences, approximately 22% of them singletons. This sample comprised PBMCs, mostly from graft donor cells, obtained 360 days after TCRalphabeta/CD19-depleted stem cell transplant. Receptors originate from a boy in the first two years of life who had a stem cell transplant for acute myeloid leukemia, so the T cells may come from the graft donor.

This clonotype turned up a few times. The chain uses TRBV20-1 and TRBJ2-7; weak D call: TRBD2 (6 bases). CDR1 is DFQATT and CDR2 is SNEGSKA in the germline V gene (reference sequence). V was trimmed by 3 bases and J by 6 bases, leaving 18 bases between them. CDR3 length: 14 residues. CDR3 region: CSARTRMLGSEQYF. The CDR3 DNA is TGCAGTGCTAGGACTAGGATGTTGGGTAGCGAGCAGTACTTC.

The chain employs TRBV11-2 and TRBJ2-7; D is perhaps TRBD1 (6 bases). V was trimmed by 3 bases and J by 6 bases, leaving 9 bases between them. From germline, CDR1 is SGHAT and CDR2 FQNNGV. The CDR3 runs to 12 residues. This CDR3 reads CASSFGQSEQYF. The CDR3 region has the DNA TGTGCCAGCAGCTTCGGACAGAGCGAGCAGTACTTC.

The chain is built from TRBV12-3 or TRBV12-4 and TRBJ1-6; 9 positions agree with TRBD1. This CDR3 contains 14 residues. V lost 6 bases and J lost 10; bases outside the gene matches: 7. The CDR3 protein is CASSWRTGASPLHF. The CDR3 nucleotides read TGTGCCAGCAGCTGGAGGACAGGGGCGTCACCCCTCCACTTT.

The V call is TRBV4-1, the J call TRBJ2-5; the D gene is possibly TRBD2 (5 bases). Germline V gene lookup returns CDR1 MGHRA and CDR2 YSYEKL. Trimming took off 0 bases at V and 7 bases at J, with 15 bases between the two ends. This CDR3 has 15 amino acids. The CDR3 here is CASSQDELQRGTQYF. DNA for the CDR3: TGCGCCAGCAGCCAAGATGAACTCCAACGGGGGACCCAGTACTTC.

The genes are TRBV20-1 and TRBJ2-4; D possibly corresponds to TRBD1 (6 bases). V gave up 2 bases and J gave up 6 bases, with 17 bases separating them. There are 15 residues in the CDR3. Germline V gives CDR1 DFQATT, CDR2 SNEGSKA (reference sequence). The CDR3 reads CSARTRQRGRNIQYF. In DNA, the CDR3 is TGCAGTGCTAGAACGAGACAAAGGGGGAGAAACATTCAGTACTTC.

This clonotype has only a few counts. The CDR3 region is CASSKDAGGDTQHF. CDR3 in DNA: TGCGCCAGCTCCAAGGACGCAGGGGGCGATACCCAGCATTTT. The chain recombines TRBV5-1 with TRBJ1-5; 8 nucleotides line up with TRBD1. Germline V gene sequence: CDR1 SGHRS, CDR2 YFSETQ. The CDR3 has 14 amino acids. Trimming cost V 7 bases and J 11 bases; bases outside gene matches: 14.

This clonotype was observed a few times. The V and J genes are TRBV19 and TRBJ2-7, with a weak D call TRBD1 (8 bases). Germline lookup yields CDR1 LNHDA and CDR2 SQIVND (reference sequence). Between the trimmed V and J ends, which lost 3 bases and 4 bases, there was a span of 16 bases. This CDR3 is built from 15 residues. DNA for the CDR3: TGTGCCAGTAGTATCAGGAACAGGGGGGGTTACGAGCAGTACTTC. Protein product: CASSIRNRGGYEQYF. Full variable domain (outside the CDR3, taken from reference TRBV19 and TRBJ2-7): DGGITQSPKYLFRKEGQNVTLSCEQNLNHDAMYWYRQDPGQGLRLIYYSQIVNDFQKGDIAEGYSVSREKKESFPLTVTSAQKNPTAFYLCASSIRNRGGYEQYFGPGTRLTVT.

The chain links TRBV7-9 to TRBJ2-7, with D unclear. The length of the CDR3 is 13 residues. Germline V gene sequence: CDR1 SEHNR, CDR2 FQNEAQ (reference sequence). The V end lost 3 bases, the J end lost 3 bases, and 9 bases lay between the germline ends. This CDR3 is CASSLWDDYEQYF. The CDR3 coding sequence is TGTGCCAGCAGCTTGTGGGATGACTACGAGCAGTACTTC.

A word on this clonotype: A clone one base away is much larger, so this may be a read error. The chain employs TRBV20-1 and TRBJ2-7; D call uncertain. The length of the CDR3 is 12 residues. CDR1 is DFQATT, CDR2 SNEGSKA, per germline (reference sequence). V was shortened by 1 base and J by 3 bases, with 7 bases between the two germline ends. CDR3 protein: CSARGSIYEQYV. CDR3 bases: TGCAGTGCTAGAGGTAGCATCTACGAGCAGTACGTC.

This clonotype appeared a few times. CDR3: CASSIFGTLDQPQHF. CDR3 bases: TGTGCCAGCAGCATTTTCGGGACACTCGATCAGCCCCAGCATTTT. The chain combines TRBV7-2 with TRBJ1-5; D may be TRBD1 (6 bases). Trimming took off 5 bases at V and 5 bases at J, with 16 bases between the two ends. This CDR3 has 15 residues. CDR1 and CDR2 (germline): SGHTA, FQGNSA.

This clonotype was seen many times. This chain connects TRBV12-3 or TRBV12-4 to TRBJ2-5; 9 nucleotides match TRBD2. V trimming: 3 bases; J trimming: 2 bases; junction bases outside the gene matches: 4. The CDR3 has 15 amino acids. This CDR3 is CASSFSGGVQETQYF. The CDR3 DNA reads TGTGCCAGCAGTTTTAGCGGGGGCGTTCAAGAGACCCAGTACTTC.

CDR3: CATQLRGHYEQYF. In DNA, the CDR3 is TGTGCCACGCAACTCAGGGGACACTACGAGCAGTACTTC. The V call is TRBV15, the J call TRBJ2-7; weak D call: TRBD1 (6 bases). Trimming cost V 9 bases and J 3 bases, with 15 bases left between them. Germline V CDR1 and CDR2: LNHNV, YYDKDF (reference sequence). The CDR3 consists of 13 residues.

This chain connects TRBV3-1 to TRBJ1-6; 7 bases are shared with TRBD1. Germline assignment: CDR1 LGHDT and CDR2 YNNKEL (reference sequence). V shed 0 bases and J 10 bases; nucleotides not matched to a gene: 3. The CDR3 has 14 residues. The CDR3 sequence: CASSQDQGGSPLHF. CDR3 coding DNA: TGTGCCAGCAGCCAAGATCAGGGGGGCTCACCCCTCCACTTT.

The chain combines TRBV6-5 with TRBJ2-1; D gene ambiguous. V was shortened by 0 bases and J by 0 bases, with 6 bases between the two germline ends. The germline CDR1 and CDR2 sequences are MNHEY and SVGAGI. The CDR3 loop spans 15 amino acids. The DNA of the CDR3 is TGTGCCAGCAGTTACTCTTTTAGCTCCTACAATGAGCAGTTCTTC. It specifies CASSYSFSSYNEQFF.

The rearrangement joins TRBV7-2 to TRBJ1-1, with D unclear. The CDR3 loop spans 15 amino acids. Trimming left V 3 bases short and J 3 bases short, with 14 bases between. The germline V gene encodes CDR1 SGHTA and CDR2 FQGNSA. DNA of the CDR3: TGTGCCAGCAGCTTTGCGGGCGACGGTTACACTGAAGCTTTCTTT. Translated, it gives CASSFAGDGYTEAFF.

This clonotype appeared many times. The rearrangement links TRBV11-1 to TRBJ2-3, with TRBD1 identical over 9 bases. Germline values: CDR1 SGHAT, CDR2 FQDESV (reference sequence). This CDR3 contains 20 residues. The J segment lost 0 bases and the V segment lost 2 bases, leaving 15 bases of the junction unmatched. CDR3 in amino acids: CASSLTLQNTGGLSTDTQYF. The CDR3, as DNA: TGTGCCAGCAGCTTAACCCTACAGAATACAGGGGGCCTTAGCACAGATACGCAGTATTTT.

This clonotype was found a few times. This CDR3 is CSASEGGVSYEQYV. CDR3 in DNA: TGCAGTGCTTCTGAGGGGGGCGTCTCCTACGAGCAGTACGTC. This chain links TRBV20-1 with TRBJ2-7; D may be TRBD1 or TRBD2 (6 bases each). V shed 5 bases and J shed 0 bases, with 14 bases lying between them. Germline V gene lookup returns CDR1 DFQATT and CDR2 SNEGSKA (reference sequence). The length of the CDR3 is 14 residues.

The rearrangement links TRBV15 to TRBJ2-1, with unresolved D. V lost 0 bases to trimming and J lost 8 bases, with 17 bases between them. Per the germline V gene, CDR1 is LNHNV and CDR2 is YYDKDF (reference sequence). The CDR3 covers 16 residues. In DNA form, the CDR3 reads TGTGCCACCAGCAGAGATAGGATAATGGGGTCACATGAGCAGTTCTTC. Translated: CATSRDRIMGSHEQFF.

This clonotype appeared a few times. The CDR3 loop is CASSTRGTSNEQFF. CDR3 sequence (DNA): TGCGCCAGCAGCACACGCGGGACATCAAATGAGCAGTTCTTC. J is TRBJ2-1 and V is TRBV4-3; possibly TRBD1 or TRBD2 for D (6 bases each). Germline V CDR1 and CDR2: LGHNA, YSLEER. The CDR3 sequence is 14 residues long. Trimming stripped 5 bases from V and 7 bases from J, with 15 bases between.

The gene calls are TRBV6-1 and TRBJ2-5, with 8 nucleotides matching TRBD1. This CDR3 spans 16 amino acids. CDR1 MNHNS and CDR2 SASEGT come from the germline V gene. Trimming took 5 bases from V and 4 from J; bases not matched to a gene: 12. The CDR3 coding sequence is TGTGCCAGCAGTCAGACGGACAGGGAGCTTCCAGAGACCCAGTACTTC. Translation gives CASSQTDRELPETQYF.

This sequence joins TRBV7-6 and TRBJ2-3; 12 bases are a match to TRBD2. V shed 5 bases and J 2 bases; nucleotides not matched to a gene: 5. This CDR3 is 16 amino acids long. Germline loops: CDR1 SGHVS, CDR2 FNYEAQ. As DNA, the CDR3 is TGTGCCAGCAGCCCGACTAGCGGGGGAAACACAGATACGCAGTATTTT. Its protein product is CASSPTSGGNTDTQYF.

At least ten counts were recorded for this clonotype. In DNA, the CDR3 is TGCAGCGTTGAAGGGGGAGTTGGCTCTGGGGCCAACGTCCTGACTTTC. It specifies CSVEGGVGSGANVLTF. This chain joins TRBV29-1 and TRBJ2-6; D possibly corresponds to TRBD2 (5 bases). The CDR3 is made up of 16 amino acids. V lost 1 base and J lost 0, with 10 bases in between. The germline gives CDR1 SQVTM, CDR2 ANQGSEA.

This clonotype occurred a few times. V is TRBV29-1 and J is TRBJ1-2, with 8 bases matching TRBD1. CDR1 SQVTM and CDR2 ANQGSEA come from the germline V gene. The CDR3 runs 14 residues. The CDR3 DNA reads TGCAGAGCGGGTCAGGGGGCGTTCTCATATGGCTACACCTTC. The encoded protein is CRAGQGAFSYGYTF. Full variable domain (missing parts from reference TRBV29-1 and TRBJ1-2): SAVISQKPSRDICQRGTSLTIQCQVDSQVTMMFWYRQQPGQSLTLIATANQGSEATYESGFVIDKFPISRPNLTFSTLTVSNMSPEDSSIYLCRAGQGAFSYGYTFGSGTRLTVV.

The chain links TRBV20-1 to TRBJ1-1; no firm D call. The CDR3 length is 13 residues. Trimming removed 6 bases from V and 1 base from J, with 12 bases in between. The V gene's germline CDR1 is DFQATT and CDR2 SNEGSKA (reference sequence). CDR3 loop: CSAQPDSNTEAFF. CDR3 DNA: TGCAGTGCCCAACCCGATTCGAACACTGAAGCTTTCTTT.

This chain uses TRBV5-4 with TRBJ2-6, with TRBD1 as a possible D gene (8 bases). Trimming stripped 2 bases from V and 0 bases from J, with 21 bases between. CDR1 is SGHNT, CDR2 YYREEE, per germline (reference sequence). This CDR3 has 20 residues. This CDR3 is CASSFAPGRTGSSGANVLTF. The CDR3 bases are TGTGCCAGCAGCTTCGCTCCCGGGAGGACAGGGAGCTCTGGGGCCAACGTCCTGACTTTC.

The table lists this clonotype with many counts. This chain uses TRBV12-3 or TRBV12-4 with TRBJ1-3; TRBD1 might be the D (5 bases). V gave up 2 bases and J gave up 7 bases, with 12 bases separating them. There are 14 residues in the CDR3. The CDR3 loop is CASSLSREINTIYF. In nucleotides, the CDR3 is TGTGCCAGCAGTTTATCCAGGGAGATTAACACCATATATTTT.

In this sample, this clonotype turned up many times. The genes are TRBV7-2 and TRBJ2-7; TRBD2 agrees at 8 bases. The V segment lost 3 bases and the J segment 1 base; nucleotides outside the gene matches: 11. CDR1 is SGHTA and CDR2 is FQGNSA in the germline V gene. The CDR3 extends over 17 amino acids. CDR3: CASSFSGWASGSYEQYF. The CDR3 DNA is TGTGCCAGCAGCTTCTCGGGGTGGGCTAGCGGGTCCTACGAGCAGTACTTC.

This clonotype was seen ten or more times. The CDR3 sequence: CASSQARTSGGKEQFF. CDR3 coding DNA: TGCGCCAGCAGCCAAGCAAGAACTAGCGGGGGCAAAGAGCAGTTCTTC. The chain carries TRBV4-1 and TRBJ2-1; 11 bases agree with TRBD2. This CDR3 contains 16 residues. The junction had 9 bases not matched to a gene; V was cut back by 1 base and J by 10 bases. Germline CDR1 and CDR2: MGHRA and YSYEKL.